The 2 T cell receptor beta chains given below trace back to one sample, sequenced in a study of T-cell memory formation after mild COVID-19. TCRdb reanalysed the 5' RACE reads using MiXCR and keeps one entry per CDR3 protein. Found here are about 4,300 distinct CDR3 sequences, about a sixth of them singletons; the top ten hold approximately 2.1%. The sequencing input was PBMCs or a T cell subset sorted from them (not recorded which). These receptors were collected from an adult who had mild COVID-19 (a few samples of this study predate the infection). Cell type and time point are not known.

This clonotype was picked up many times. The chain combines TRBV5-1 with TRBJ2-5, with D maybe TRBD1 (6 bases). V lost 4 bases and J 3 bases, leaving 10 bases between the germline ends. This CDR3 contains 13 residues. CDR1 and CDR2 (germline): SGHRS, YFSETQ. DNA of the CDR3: TGCGCCAGCAGCCCCAGGACAGAAGAGACCCAGTACTTC. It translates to CASSPRTEETQYF. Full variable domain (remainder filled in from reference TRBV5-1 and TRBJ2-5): KAGVTQTPRYLIKTRGQQVTLSCSPISGHRSVSWYQQTPGQGLQFLFEYFSETQRNKGNFPGRFSGRQFSNSRSEMNVSTLELGDSALYLCASSPRTEETQYFGPGTRLLVL.

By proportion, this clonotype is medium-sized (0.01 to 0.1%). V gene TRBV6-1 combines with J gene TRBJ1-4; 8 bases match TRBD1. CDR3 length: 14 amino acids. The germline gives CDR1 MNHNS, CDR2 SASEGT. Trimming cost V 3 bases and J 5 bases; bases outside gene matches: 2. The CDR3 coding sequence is TGTGCCAGCAGTGACCACAGGGGGAATGAAAAACTGTTTTTT. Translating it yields CASSDHRGNEKLFF.